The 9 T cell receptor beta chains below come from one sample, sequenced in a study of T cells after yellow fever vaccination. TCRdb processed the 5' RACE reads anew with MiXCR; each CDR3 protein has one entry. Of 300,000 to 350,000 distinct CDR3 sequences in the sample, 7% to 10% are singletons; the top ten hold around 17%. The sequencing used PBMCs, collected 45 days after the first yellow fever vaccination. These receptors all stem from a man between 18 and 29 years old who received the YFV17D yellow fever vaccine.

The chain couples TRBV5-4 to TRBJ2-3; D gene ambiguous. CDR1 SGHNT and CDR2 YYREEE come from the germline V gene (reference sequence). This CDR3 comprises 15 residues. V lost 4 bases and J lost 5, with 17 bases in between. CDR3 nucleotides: TGTGCCAGCAGCGCATACTCGATTAGGGTAGATACGCAGTATTTT. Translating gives CASSAYSIRVDTQYF.

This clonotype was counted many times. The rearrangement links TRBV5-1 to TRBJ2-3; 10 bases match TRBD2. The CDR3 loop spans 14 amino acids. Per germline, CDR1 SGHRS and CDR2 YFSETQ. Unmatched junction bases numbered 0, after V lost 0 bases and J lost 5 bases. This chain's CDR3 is CASSLGLAGDTQYF. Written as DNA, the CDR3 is TGCGCCAGCAGCTTGGGACTAGCGGGAGATACGCAGTATTTT.

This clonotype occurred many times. CDR3 DNA sequence: TGCGCCAGCAGCCGGACAGGGTGGATGGAGGATGAGCAGTTCTTC. Protein sequence: CASSRTGWMEDEQFF. The V gene is TRBV5-1, the J gene TRBJ2-1, with 8 bases matching TRBD1. The CDR3 has 15 amino acids. The germline gives CDR1 SGHRS, CDR2 YFSETQ. V shed 4 bases and J 8 bases; nucleotides not matched to a gene: 11.

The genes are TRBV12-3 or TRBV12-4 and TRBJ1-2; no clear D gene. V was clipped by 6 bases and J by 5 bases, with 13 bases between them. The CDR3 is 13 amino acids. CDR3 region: CASRRGRPYGYTF. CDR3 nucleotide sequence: TGTGCCAGCAGGAGAGGACGGCCATATGGCTACACCTTC.

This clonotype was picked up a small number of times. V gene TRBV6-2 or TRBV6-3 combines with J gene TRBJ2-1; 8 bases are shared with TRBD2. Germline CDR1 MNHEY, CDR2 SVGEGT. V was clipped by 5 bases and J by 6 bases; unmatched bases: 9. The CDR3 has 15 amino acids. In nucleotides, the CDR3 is TGTGCCAGCAGTCCCGAAGTAGCGGGGACCAATGAGCAGTTCTTC. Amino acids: CASSPEVAGTNEQFF.

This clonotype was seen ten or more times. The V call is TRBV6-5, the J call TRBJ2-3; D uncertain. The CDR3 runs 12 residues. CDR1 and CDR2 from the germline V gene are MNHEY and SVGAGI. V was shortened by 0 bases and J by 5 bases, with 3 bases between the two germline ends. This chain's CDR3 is CASSYSGDTQYF. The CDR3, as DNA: TGTGCCAGCAGTTACTCGGGAGATACGCAGTATTTT.

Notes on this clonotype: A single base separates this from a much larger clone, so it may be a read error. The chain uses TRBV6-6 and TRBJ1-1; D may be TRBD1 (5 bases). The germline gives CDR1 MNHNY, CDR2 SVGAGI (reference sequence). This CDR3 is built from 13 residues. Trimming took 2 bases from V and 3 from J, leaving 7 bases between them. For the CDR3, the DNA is TGTGCCAGCAGTTACGGGGGGGACACTGAAGCTTTCTTT. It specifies CASSYGGDTEAFF.

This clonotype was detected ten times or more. CDR3 bases: TGCAGCGTGGGACACCCTAACTCTGGGGCCAACGTCCTGACTTTC. It codes for CSVGHPNSGANVLTF. V usage is TRBV29-1 and J usage is TRBJ2-6; possible D gene TRBD1, 6 bases. CDR1 SQVTM and CDR2 ANQGSEA come from the germline V gene. Trimming stripped 6 bases from V and 0 bases from J, with 12 bases between. This CDR3 spans 15 amino acids.

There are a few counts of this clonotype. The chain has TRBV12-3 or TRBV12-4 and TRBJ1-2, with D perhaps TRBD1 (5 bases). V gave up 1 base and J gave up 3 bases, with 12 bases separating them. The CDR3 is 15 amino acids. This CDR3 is CASSLGVTDHYGYTF. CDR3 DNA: TGTGCCAGCAGTTTAGGGGTGACAGACCACTATGGCTACACCTTC.